This T cell receptor beta chain was observed in a study of T cells in Graves' hyperthyroidism and ophthalmopathy (dated by TCRdb to about 2019). With respect to the entire study: Peripheral blood was collected at initial diagnosis, before any treatment. The paper describes TCR Vbeta CDR3 sequencing of 120 to 150 peripheral blood samples, made up of 43 ophthalmopathy patients, approximately 73 hyperthyroidism patients and 17 progressor patients. Prospective prediction of ophthalmopathy was tested in an independent validation cohort of some 19 hyperthyroidism patients and 15 to 17 patients who later progressed to ophthalmopathy. To identify TCR V-J signatures that set the groups apart, the researchers used a discovery cohort of 100 patients, made up of 43 with Graves' ophthalmopathy and around 58 with stable Graves' hyperthyroidism. The roughly 90 discovery patients were divided at random into training and test sets in a 7:3 ratio. The study also compared thyroid tissue and blood T-cell repertoires from 5 to 7 Graves' hyperthyroidism patients. Once sampling was done, hyperthyroidism patients were given methimazole at a starting dose of 30 mg daily, whereas ophthalmopathy patients were given high-dose intravenous methylprednisolone.

This clonotype has ten or more counts. Its antigen target is currently unknown. One base away there is no much larger clone; base qualities are not given. Ophthalmopathy patients had moderately to severely active disease, with a Clinical Activity Score of 3 or more, a NOSPECS grade of 4 or more, and a disease duration of less than 3 months. Exclusion was applied to patients with uncontrolled infections, other autoimmune diseases, pregnancy or lactation. Diagnoses were established on the basis of clinical symptoms, serum thyroxine and TRAb, thyroid ultrasound, and orbital computed tomography. PBMCs were isolated from 7.5 to 10 ml of fresh peripheral blood by Ficoll-Paque density gradient centrifugation. Trizol reagent was used to extract total RNA, and RNA quality was then checked on an Agilent 2100 Bioanalyzer. Amplification of TCR beta CDR3 regions was carried out from RNA transcripts. The first round of RT-PCR for the TCR CDR3 was performed with the HTBI primer set and the Qiagen OneStep RT-PCR kit. Libraries were constructed in a second round of multiplex PCR, after which size selection and purification were performed. Sequencing of the libraries was done on an Illumina HiSeq2000 using paired-end 100 bp reads. Under the source paper's analysis protocol: SOAPnuke was used to process the raw data, removing reads that contained adapters or uncalled bases, had a mean Phred below 15, or lacked an exact match to the constant primer or identifier. COPE v1.2.5 was used to merge high-quality paired reads, and clonotypes were defined as unique nucleotide sequences. MiTCR v1.1 was used to align the clonotypes against IMGT TRBV, TRBD and TRBJ reference segments. The analysis was restricted to V-J combinations with a frequency above 0.0001, which together covered over 99% of the repertoires. The TCS score was defined as the ratio of F50 (clonal expansion) to E x V (chaos), calculated using BLOSUM62-based TCRdist between CDR3 peptides within each V-J. Welch's t-statistics and random forest reduced roughly 500 V-J features to about 13, which were used in a naive Bayes classifier (R e1071). In TCRdb, the public reads were trimmed at Q25 with fastp and aligned with MiXCR, with productive beta chains retained. Rows with a matching CDR3 protein are joined into one entry that keeps the most common DNA and genes. The V and J calls were not made by the authors but by TCRdb's processing. Recorded for this sample are about 500,000 distinct CDR3 sequences; roughly 17% of them occurred a single time. The ten biggest clones cover 15% to 20% of the sample.

Summary of the overall study and its limitations: Most expanded thyroid clonotypes (frequency above 0.001) were also detected in blood, a finding suggesting that blood repertoires may reflect thyroid immune responses. Sample size was not statistically predetermined, and investigators were not blinded to group allocation. In cross-validation, a model built on a 13 V-J signature told ophthalmopathy apart from stable hyperthyroidism with just under 90% sensitivity and about 81% specificity, and in testing the same model reached 80%/75%. In validation, progression to ophthalmopathy was predicted by the model with around 70% sensitivity and around 75% specificity, a median of roughly six months before onset.

The sample consisted of blood. This receptor was taken from a woman between 18 and 29 years old with Graves' ophthalmopathy.

Here is the DNA: TGCAGTGCTAGAGACCCCTGGGGTAGCAATGAGCAGTTCTTC. This gives the protein CSARDPWGSNEQFF. Recombination connected TRBV20-1 to TRBJ2-1; a confident D gene designation cannot be given. V is cut by 0 bases and J by 6 bases, and the space between the germline ends is 12 bases. Reading from cysteine to phenylalanine, the CDR3 counts 14 amino acids. The sequence is cut down to CDR3 DNA, 42 bases in frame from base 1. CDR1 and CDR2 were assigned from the germline V gene (reference sequence) as DFQATT and SNEGSKA.